This T cell receptor beta chain was sequenced during a study of T-cell reconstitution after alpha-beta-depleted transplantation in children. The library targeted TCRbeta and was prepared with unique molecular identifiers. From the PCR reads, TCRdb called clonotypes with MiXCR, one entry per CDR3 protein. The sample carries a few hundred thousand distinct CDR3 sequences, roughly 10% recorded once. CDR3 size: 15 residues. Germline V CDR1 and CDR2: SQVTM, ANQGSEA. Comments on this clonotype: An end of the junction differs from the germline gene, which may be a read error.

This receptor was identified in a male patient aged 2-15 years who had a stem cell transplant for chronic granulomatous disease, so the T cells may come from the graft donor. The specimen was peripheral blood, collected 180 days after TCRalphabeta/CD19-depleted stem cell transplant. V usage is TRBV29-1 and J usage is TRBJ2-3, with TRBD1 matching over 7 bases. The CDR3 DNA reads as TGCAGCGGTGAAGTGACCGGGACAGTTGCAGATACGCAGTATTTT. Translation: CSGEVTGTVADTQYF.